This TCR beta chain was profiled in a study of T cell changes during pregnancy in multiple sclerosis. Germline assignment: CDR1 SGHRS and CDR2 YFSETQ. CDR3 size: 15 residues. Deletions cut 3 bases from V and 0 bases from J, with 10 bases between. Generated by immunoSEQ multiplex PCR, the TCRdb table keeps only in-frame clones and is missing some. Of about 77,000 clones in the sample, about 89% were seen once. The chain couples TRBV5-1 to TRBJ2-1; a weak D match, TRBD1 (6 bases). The specimen comprised peripheral blood, sampled before pregnancy. The receptor comes from a female donor with multiple sclerosis, enrolled in a pregnancy study. Written as DNA, the CDR3 is TGCGCCAGCAGCTGGACAGATAGCTCCTACAATGAGCAGTTCTTC. This codes for CASSWTDSSYNEQFF.